This T cell receptor (beta chain) was found in a study of PD-1 blockade in classical Hodgkin lymphoma. Study-level information: Patients were treated with nivolumab at 3 mg/kg, and this was given intravenously every 2 weeks.

There are 12 residues in the CDR3. V was trimmed by 4 bases and J by 3 bases, leaving 6 bases between them. CDR1 SGHRS and CDR2 YFSETQ come from the germline V gene. The protocol was immunoSEQ multiplex PCR, while the TCRdb copy is restricted to in-frame clones and leaves out a portion. The data show some 63,000 clones, about 88% seen once. As to this clone: Its specificity is unknown.

Study findings and constraints: Similar baseline diversity was found in complete responders and newly diagnosed patients. Why the repertoires differ is still unclear, perhaps disease activity or prior therapy.

Each patient's relapse followed autologous stem cell transplantation, and brentuximab vedotin exposure varied. Best outcomes ranged across complete response, partial response and progressive disease. Sequenced material: peripheral blood mononuclear cells (PBMCs), taken at baseline. This chain connects TRBV5-1 to TRBJ2-3; D is undetermined. This clonotype was sampled from a human donor with classical Hodgkin lymphoma. The CDR3 spells CASSAETDTQYF. The CDR3, as DNA: TGCGCCAGCAGCGCGGAAACAGATACGCAGTATTTT.